This passage covers 25 T cell receptor beta chains from one sample sequenced in a study of T cell responses to AZD1222 COVID-19 vaccine. Assay used: immunoSEQ multiplex PCR; TCRdb lists only in-frame clones, some missing. In the table there are about 150,000 clones, more than 90% of which are singletons. The sequenced sample was peripheral blood, obtained 28 days after the second AZD1222 dose. Receptor source: an adult who received the AZD1222 COVID-19 vaccine.

The chain employs TRBV24-1 and TRBJ2-1; 12 bases are shared with TRBD1. CDR3 length equals 17 residues. J gave up 7 bases and V 6 bases, and 12 bases lay outside the gene matches. Germline CDR1 reads KGHDR; CDR2 reads SFDVKD. This chain's CDR3 is CATSRDRGLLGTNEQFF. The DNA of the CDR3 is TGTGCCACCAGTCGGGACAGGGGGCTCCTGGGGACGAATGAGCAGTTCTTC.

The rearrangement uses TRBV19 and TRBJ2-5; 11 positions match TRBD2. J was trimmed by 2 bases and V by 6 bases; bases with no gene match: 11. CDR3 length equals 17 residues. Germline V gene sequence: CDR1 LNHDA, CDR2 SQIVND (reference sequence). The CDR3 sequence: CASSYRLAGGGQETQYF. In DNA, the CDR3 is TGTGCCAGTAGCTACCGTCTAGCGGGAGGTGGGCAAGAGACCCAGTACTTC.

The table lists this clone with a few counts. The chain has TRBV10-1 and TRBJ2-7; D is unresolved. V lost 3 bases and J lost 3, with 12 bases in between. This CDR3 spans 14 amino acids. Per the germline V gene, CDR1 is WNHNN and CDR2 is SYGVQD (reference sequence). The DNA of the CDR3 is TGCGCCAGCAGTGAAAGTGGTAACCACTACGAGCAGTACTTC. This sequence encodes CASSESGNHYEQYF.

This chain joins TRBV5-1 and TRBJ2-1; maybe TRBD2 (6 bases). The length of the CDR3 is 16 residues. V gave up 0 bases and J gave up 6 bases, with 16 bases separating them. CDR1 SGHRS and CDR2 YFSETQ come from the germline V gene. The CDR3 here is CASSLELATLLNEQFF. As DNA, the CDR3 is TGCGCCAGCAGCTTGGAACTAGCAACTCTACTCAATGAGCAGTTCTTC.

The chain is built from TRBV6-5 and TRBJ1-5; D possibly corresponds to TRBD1 (5 bases). The CDR3 consists of 14 residues. CDR1 MNHEY and CDR2 SVGAGI come from the germline V gene. Trimming cost V 10 bases and J 7 bases, with 20 bases left between them. The CDR3 nucleotides read TGTGCCACCGCTCTAGACAGTATAAGCCAGCCCCAGCATTTT. Translation: CATALDSISQPQHF.

The chain is built from TRBV6-5 and TRBJ1-1; D is unresolved. With 0 bases removed from V and 1 base from J, the gap between germline ends came to 6 bases. This CDR3 comprises 14 residues. Germline lookup yields CDR1 MNHEY and CDR2 SVGAGI. CDR3 amino acids: CASSYSSRNTEAFF. The CDR3 nucleotides are TGTGCCAGCAGTTACTCGAGCAGGAACACTGAAGCTTTCTTT.

This chain's CDR3 is CAWGRDRGYSPLHF. The CDR3 region has the DNA TGTGCCTGGGGCCGCGACAGGGGATATTCACCCCTCCACTTT. The chain links TRBV30 to TRBJ1-6; 8 bases fit TRBD1. CDR1 is GTSNPN and CDR2 is SVGIG in the germline V gene (reference sequence). This CDR3 region has 14 residues. V lost 5 bases, J lost 8 bases, and 8 bases stayed unmatched.

The rearrangement joins TRBV27 to TRBJ2-1; 8 positions match TRBD1. CDR1 is MNHEY and CDR2 is SMNVEV in the germline V gene (reference sequence). This CDR3 is 16 amino acids long. With 3 bases clipped from V and 10 bases from J, the junction kept 14 bases outside the gene matches. The CDR3 nucleotides are TGTGCCAGCAGTTTTGCTAGGACAGGGTCCTACGTGGAGCAGTTCTTC. Protein sequence: CASSFARTGSYVEQFF.

The V and J genes are TRBV5-4 and TRBJ1-2, with D unclear. There are 14 residues in the CDR3. Germline CDR1 reads SGHNT; CDR2 reads YYREEE (reference sequence). Trimming cost V 2 bases and J 4 bases, with 12 bases left between them. The CDR3 spells CASSLWTESYGYTF. The CDR3, as DNA: TGTGCCAGCAGCTTATGGACGGAATCCTATGGCTACACCTTC. The full variable domain, its missing parts supplied by reference TRBV5-4 and TRBJ1-2, is ETGVTQSPTHLIKTRGQQVTLRCSSQSGHNTVSWYQQALGQGPQFIFQYYREEENGRGNFPPRFSGLQFPNYSSELNVNALELDDSALYLCASSLWTESYGYTFGSGTRLTVV.

The chain links TRBV2 to TRBJ1-1, with D unresolved. The CDR3 is made up of 16 amino acids. Germline lookup yields CDR1 SNHLY and CDR2 FYNNEI. V was cut by 8 bases and J by 1 base, with 20 bases left in between. The CDR3 coding sequence is TGTGCCAGCCCTAGCAGACAAGAGAAAAGGAACACTGAAGCTTTCTTT. Encoded protein: CASPSRQEKRNTEAFF.

The chain joins TRBV28 to TRBJ2-7; 7 nucleotides line up with TRBD2. The V gene's germline CDR1 is MDHEN and CDR2 SYDVKM. The CDR3 length is 12 residues. This CDR3 reads CAIGGNQDEQYF. The CDR3 DNA sequence: TGTGCAATCGGGGGGAATCAGGACGAGCAGTACTTC.

J is TRBJ1-5 and V is TRBV6-5; D unresolved. V dropped 0 bases and J dropped 2 bases, with 5 bases sitting between them. The CDR3 covers 14 residues. CDR1 and CDR2 from the germline V gene are MNHEY and SVGAGI. CDR3 residues: CASSYSVGNQPQHF. CDR3 in DNA: TGTGCCAGCAGTTACTCCGTCGGCAATCAGCCCCAGCATTTT.

This chain links TRBV25-1 with TRBJ1-1, with TRBD1 identical over 8 bases. The junction had 4 bases not matched to a gene; V was cut back by 6 bases and J by 4 bases. Germline CDR1 MGHDK, CDR2 SYGVNS. This CDR3 comprises 13 residues. The CDR3 nucleotides read TGTGCCAGCAGACTCACAGGGGGCACTGAAGCTTTCTTT. Its translation: CASRLTGGTEAFF. Full variable domain (outside the CDR3, taken from reference TRBV25-1 and TRBJ1-1): EADIYQTPRYLVIGTGKKITLECSQTMGHDKMYWYQQDPGMELHLIHYSYGVNSTEKGDLSSESTVSRIRTEHFPLTLESARPSHTSQYLCASRLTGGTEAFFGQGTRLTVV.

This chain joins TRBV10-1 and TRBJ1-1, with D unresolved. The V end was cut by 2 bases, the J end by 4 bases, with 8 bases between. This CDR3 contains 13 residues. CDR1 is WNHNN, CDR2 SYGVQD, per germline (reference sequence). The CDR3 DNA reads as TGCGCCAGCAGTGAGGATTTGGTCACTGAAGCTTTCTTT. Translating gives CASSEDLVTEAFF.

The V and J genes are TRBV5-1 and TRBJ1-1; D uncertain. Germline CDR1 is SGHRS and CDR2 is YFSETQ. This CDR3 contains 14 residues. V was cut by 2 bases and J by 1 base, with 9 bases left in between. The DNA for the CDR3 is TGCGCCAGCAGCTTACTTCCGTCGAACACTGAAGCTTTCTTT. Its protein is CASSLLPSNTEAFF.

This clone was found many times. J is TRBJ2-1 and V is TRBV6-1; D unclear. Per germline, CDR1 MNHNS and CDR2 SASEGT. V was clipped by 1 base and J by 0 bases, with 4 bases between them. This CDR3 has 14 residues. CDR3 protein: CASSEDSSYNEQFF. The CDR3 DNA is TGTGCCAGCAGTGAAGACAGCTCCTACAATGAGCAGTTCTTC.

The gene calls are TRBV3-1 (or the pseudogene TRBV3-2) and TRBJ2-5, with D perhaps matching TRBD2 (6 bases). Germline V lookup: CDR1 LGHDT, CDR2 YNNKEL (reference sequence). The CDR3 sequence is 16 residues long. The V end was cut by 0 bases, the J end by 3 bases, with 14 bases between. The chain's CDR3 is CASSQDRRAGKETQYF. The CDR3 DNA reads as TGTGCCAGCAGCCAAGATCGGAGGGCTGGGAAAGAGACCCAGTACTTC.

The chain links TRBV19 to TRBJ2-1, with D unresolved. The V and J ends lost 5 bases and 0 bases respectively, with 8 bases between them. From germline, CDR1 is LNHDA and CDR2 SQIVND (reference sequence). The CDR3 is made up of 14 amino acids. The CDR3 reads CASSLVDSYNEQFF. The CDR3 DNA is TGTGCCAGTAGTTTGGTGGACTCCTACAATGAGCAGTTCTTC.

V and J are TRBV27 and TRBJ1-1, with D possibly matching TRBD1 (5 bases). Trimming took 6 bases from V and 5 from J, leaving 16 bases between them. Germline CDR1 is MNHEY and CDR2 is SMNVEV (reference sequence). This CDR3 comprises 14 residues. Written as DNA, the CDR3 is TGTGCCAGCAGCCAAACAGGAGGGTATACTGAAGCTTTCTTT. Translated, it gives CASSQTGGYTEAFF.

V usage is TRBV19 and J usage is TRBJ1-5, with D possibly being TRBD1 (5 bases). Germline CDR1 reads LNHDA; CDR2 reads SQIVND (reference sequence). V lost 4 bases, J lost 5 bases, and 12 bases lay in between. The CDR3 loop spans 14 amino acids. CDR3 residues: CASSTDRNYQPQHF. The CDR3 DNA is TGTGCCAGTAGTACCGACAGAAATTATCAGCCCCAGCATTTT.

The count of this clone is one. The rearrangement joins TRBV18 to TRBJ1-5; a weak D match, TRBD1 (6 bases). CDR3 length: 15 residues. Per the germline V gene, CDR1 is KGHSH and CDR2 is LQKENI. V was pared by 4 bases and J by 0 bases, with 10 bases between. The CDR3 sequence is CASSQGQNSNQPQHF. CDR3 sequence (DNA): TGTGCCAGCTCACAGGGACAAAATAGCAATCAGCCCCAGCATTTT. Full variable domain (missing parts from reference TRBV18 and TRBJ1-5): NAGVMQNPRHLVRRRGQEARLRCSPMKGHSHVYWYRQLPEEGLKFMVYLQKENIIDESGMPKERFSAEFPKEGPSILRIQQVVRGDSAAYFCASSQGQNSNQPQHFGDGTRLSIL.

The chain carries TRBV6-5 and TRBJ1-4; no reliable D call. Trimming shortened V by 10 bases and J by 6 bases, and 18 bases separated the two germline ends. In germline, CDR1 is MNHEY, CDR2 SVGAGI. The CDR3 consists of 14 residues. The CDR3 DNA is TGTGCCACGAGGACGTGGTCGCTTGATGAAAAACTGTTTTTT. Translation gives CATRTWSLDEKLFF.

This chain links TRBV7-8 with TRBJ1-5; D is possibly TRBD1 (6 bases). V was pared by 1 base and J by 4 bases, with 14 bases between. The V gene's germline CDR1 is SGHVS and CDR2 FQNEAQ. The CDR3 runs to 16 residues. CDR3 residues: CASSLESGGTNQPQHF. The CDR3 nucleotides read TGTGCCAGCAGCTTAGAGTCGGGGGGCACGAATCAGCCCCAGCATTTT.

V is TRBV30 and J is TRBJ1-5; D not resolved. V dropped 0 bases and J dropped 4 bases, with 7 bases sitting between them. In germline, CDR1 is GTSNPN, CDR2 SVGIG (reference sequence). The CDR3 is 13 amino acids. CDR3 DNA: TGTGCCTGGAGTGTTGTAGGGAATCAGCCCCAGCATTTT. This sequence encodes CAWSVVGNQPQHF.

The rearrangement uses TRBV19 and TRBJ1-2; maybe TRBD1 (5 bases). Germline V gene lookup returns CDR1 LNHDA and CDR2 SQIVND (reference sequence). V was cut by 3 bases and J by 5 bases, with 13 bases left in between. The CDR3 sequence is 14 residues long. CDR3 loop: CASSIAPTDYGYTF. In DNA, the CDR3 is TGTGCCAGTAGTATCGCCCCGACAGATTATGGCTACACCTTC.